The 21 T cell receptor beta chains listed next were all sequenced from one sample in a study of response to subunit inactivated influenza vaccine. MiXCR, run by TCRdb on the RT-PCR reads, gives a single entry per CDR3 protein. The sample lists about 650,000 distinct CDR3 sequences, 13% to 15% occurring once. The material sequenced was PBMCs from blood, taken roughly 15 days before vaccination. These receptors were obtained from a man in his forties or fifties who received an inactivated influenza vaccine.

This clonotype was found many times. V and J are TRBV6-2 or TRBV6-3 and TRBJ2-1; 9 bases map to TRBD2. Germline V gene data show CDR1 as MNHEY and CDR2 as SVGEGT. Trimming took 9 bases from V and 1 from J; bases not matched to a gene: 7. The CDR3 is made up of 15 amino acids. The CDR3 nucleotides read TGTGCCAGTGGGTTAGCGGGAGTTTCCTACAATGAGCAGTTCTTC. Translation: CASGLAGVSYNEQFF.

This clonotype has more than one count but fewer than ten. CDR3: CASSFVDSDGYTF. The CDR3 DNA sequence: TGTGCCAGCAGCTTCGTGGACAGCGATGGCTACACCTTC. This chain links TRBV11-2 with TRBJ1-2, with D possibly being TRBD1 (6 bases). The V gene lost 3 bases and the J gene lost 6 bases, with 11 bases spanning the gap. From germline, CDR1 is SGHAT and CDR2 FQNNGV. The length of the CDR3 is 13 residues. Full variable domain (outside the CDR3, taken from reference TRBV11-2 and TRBJ1-2): EAGVAQSPRYKIIEKRQSVAFWCNPISGHATLYWYQQILGQGPKLLIQFQNNGVVDDSQLPKDRFSAERLKGVDSTLKIQPAKLEDSAVYLCASSFVDSDGYTFGSGTRLTVV.

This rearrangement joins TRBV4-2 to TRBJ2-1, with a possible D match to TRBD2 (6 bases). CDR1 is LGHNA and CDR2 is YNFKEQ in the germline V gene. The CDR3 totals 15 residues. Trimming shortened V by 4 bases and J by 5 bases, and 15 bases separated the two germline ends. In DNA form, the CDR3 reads TGTGCCAGCAGCCCGCTCAGCGGGCAGGACAATGAGCAGTTCTTC. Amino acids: CASSPLSGQDNEQFF.

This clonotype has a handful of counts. CDR3 residues: CASSQDTSGLTYNEQFF. In DNA, the CDR3 is TGCGCCAGCAGCCAGGATACTAGCGGACTCACCTACAATGAGCAGTTCTTC. The chain uses TRBV4-3 and TRBJ2-1; 8 positions agree with TRBD2. Germline CDR1 LGHNA, CDR2 YSLEER. There are 17 residues in the CDR3. V shed 3 bases and J 2 bases; nucleotides not matched to a gene: 9.

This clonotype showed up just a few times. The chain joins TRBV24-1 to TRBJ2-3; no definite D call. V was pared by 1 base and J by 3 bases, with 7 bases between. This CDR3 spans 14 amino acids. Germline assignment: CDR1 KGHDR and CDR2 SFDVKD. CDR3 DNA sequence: TGTGCCACCAGTGATTTTATGACGACAGATACGCAGTATTTT. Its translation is CATSDFMTTDTQYF.

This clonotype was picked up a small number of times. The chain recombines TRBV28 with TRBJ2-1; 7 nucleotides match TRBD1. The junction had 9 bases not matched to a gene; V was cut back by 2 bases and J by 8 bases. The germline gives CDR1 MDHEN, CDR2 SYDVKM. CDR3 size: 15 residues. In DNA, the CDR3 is TGTGCCAGCAGTTTAGCCGCAGGGGGAATCGATGAGCAGTTCTTC. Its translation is CASSLAAGGIDEQFF. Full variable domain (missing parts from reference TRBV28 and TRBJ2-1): DVKVTQSSRYLVKRTGEKVFLECVQDMDHENMFWYRQDPGLGLRLIYFSYDVKMKEKGDIPEGYSVSREKKERFSLILESASTNQTSMYLCASSLAAGGIDEQFFGPGTRLTVL.

Written as DNA, the CDR3 is TGTGCCAGCAACATCGGGAATTCACCCCTCCACTTT. Translation gives CASNIGNSPLHF. This sequence joins TRBV9 and TRBJ1-6; D gene unclear. V dropped 6 bases and J dropped 7 bases, with 8 bases sitting between them. CDR3 size: 12 residues. The germline gives CDR1 SGDLS, CDR2 YYNGEE.

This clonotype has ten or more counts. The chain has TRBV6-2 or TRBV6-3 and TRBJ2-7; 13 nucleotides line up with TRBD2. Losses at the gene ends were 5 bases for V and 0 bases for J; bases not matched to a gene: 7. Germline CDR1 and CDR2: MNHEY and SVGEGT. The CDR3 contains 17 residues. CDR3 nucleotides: TGTGCCAGCAGTCTGACTAGCGGGAGGTCCTTCTCCTACGAGCAGTACTTC. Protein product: CASSLTSGRSFSYEQYF.

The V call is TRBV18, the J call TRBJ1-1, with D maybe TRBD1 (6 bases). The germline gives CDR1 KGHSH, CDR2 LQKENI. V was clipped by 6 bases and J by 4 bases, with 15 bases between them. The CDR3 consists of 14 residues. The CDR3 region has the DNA TGTGCCAGCTCTTCCGAGGGGGGCATCACTGAAGCTTTCTTT. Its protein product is CASSSEGGITEAFF.

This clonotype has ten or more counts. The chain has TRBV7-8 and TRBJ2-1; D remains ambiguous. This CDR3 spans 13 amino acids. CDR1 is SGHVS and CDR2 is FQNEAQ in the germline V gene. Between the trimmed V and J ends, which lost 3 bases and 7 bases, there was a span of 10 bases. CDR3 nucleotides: TGTGCCAGCAGCTTCACAAGTCGGAATGAGCAGTTCTTC. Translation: CASSFTSRNEQFF.

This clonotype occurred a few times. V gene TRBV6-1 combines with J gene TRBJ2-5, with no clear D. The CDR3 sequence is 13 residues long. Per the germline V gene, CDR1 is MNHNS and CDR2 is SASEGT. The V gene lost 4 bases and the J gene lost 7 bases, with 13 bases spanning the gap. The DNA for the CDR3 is TGTGCCAGCAGTGTTTCAAGGTCTCGGACCCAGTACTTC. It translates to CASSVSRSRTQYF.

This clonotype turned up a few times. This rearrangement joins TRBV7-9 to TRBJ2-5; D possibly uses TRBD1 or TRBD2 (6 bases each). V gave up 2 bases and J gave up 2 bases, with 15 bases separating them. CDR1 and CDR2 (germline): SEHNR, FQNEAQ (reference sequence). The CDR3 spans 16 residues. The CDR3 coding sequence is TGTGCCAGCAGCTTAACGGGGGCCGGTGTACAAGAGACCCAGTACTTC. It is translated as CASSLTGAGVQETQYF.

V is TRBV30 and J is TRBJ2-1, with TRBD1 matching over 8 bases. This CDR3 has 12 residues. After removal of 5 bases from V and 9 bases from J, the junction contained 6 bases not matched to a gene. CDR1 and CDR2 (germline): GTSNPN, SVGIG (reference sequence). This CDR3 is CAWDRGTGEQFF. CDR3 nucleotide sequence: TGTGCCTGGGACAGGGGTACAGGTGAGCAGTTCTTC.

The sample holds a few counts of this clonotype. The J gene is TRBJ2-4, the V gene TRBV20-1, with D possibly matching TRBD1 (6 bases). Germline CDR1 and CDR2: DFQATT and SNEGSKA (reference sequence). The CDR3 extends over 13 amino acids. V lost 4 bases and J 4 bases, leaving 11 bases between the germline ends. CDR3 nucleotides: TGCAGTGCTAATGATGGACAGAAAAACATTCAGTACTTC. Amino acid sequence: CSANDGQKNIQYF.

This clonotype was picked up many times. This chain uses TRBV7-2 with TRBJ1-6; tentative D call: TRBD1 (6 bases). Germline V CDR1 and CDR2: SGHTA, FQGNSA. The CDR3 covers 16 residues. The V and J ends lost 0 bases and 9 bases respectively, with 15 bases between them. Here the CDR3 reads CASSLAGGQGGSPLHF. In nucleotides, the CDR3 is TGTGCCAGCAGCTTAGCGGGGGGGCAGGGTGGTTCACCCCTCCACTTT.

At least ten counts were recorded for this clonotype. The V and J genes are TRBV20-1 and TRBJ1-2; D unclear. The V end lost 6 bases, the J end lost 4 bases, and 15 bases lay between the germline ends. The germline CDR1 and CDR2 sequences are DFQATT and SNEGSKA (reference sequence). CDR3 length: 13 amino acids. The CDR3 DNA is TGCAGTGCCCCCTCGCAGGATTTCTATGGCTACACCTTC. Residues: CSAPSQDFYGYTF.

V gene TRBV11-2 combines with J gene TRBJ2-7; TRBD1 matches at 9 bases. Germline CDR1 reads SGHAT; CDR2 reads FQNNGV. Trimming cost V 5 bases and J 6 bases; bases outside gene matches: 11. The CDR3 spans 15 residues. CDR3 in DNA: TGTGCCAGCAGCAACTACAGGGGGCAAAGGGGCGAGCAGTACTTC. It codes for CASSNYRGQRGEQYF. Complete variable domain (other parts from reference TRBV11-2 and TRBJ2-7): EAGVAQSPRYKIIEKRQSVAFWCNPISGHATLYWYQQILGQGPKLLIQFQNNGVVDDSQLPKDRFSAERLKGVDSTLKIQPAKLEDSAVYLCASSNYRGQRGEQYFGPGTRLTVT.

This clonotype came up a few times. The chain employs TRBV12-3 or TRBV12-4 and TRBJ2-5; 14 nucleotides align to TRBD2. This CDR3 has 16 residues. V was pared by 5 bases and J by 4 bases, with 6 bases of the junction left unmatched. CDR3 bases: TGTGCCAGCAGTCCCCGGACTAGCGGGAGGCGAGAGACCCAGTACTTC. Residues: CASSPRTSGRRETQYF.

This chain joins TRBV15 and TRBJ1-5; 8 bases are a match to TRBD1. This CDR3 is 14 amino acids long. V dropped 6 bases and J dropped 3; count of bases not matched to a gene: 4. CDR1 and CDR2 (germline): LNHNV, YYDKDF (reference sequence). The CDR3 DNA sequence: TGTGCCACCAGGCTGGGACAGGCCAATCAGCCCCAGCATTTT. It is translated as CATRLGQANQPQHF.

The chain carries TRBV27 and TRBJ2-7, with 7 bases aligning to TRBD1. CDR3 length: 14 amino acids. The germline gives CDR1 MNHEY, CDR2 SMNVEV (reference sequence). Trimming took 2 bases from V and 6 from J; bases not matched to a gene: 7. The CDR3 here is CASSLGDRVAEQYF. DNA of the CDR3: TGTGCCAGCAGTTTAGGCGACAGGGTAGCCGAGCAGTACTTC.

CDR3 DNA: TGTGCCAGCTCACCCTCCGCTGCGCGCGGGCGTGGCTACACCTTC. It encodes CASSPSAARGRGYTF. The chain joins TRBV18 to TRBJ1-2; D remains unclear. Trimming cost V 3 bases and J 7 bases, with 18 bases left between them. The CDR3 consists of 15 residues. Looked up from germline, CDR1 is KGHSH and CDR2 is LQKENI.